What follows are 11 T cell receptor beta chains derived from one specimen sequenced in a study of T-cell reconstitution after alpha-beta-depleted transplantation in children (dated by TCRdb to 2015 to 2016). Library prep was done by PCR. Instrument on record: Illumina HiSeq 2500. TCR library preparation used molecular barcoding, with unique molecular identifiers applied to normalize quantification of the TCRbeta repertoire. The public reads were quality trimmed at Q25 with fastp and then assembled into clones with MiXCR by TCRdb, keeping productive beta chains. Every distinct CDR3 protein forms one entry, paired with its most common genes and DNA. In all, the sample holds a few thousand distinct CDR3 sequences, and roughly 23% of those were seen once. The ten most abundant clones make up less than 75% of the sample. The sample's time point label is to be understood as: day 60 (about 2 months) after transplantation. This specimen's treatment or condition label, per the study, means: allogeneic hematopoietic cell transplantation with graft depleted of TCRalphabeta T cells and CD19 B cells.

Sequences were derived from PBMCs, mostly from graft donor cells, sampled 60 days after TCRalphabeta/CD19-depleted stem cell transplant. The receptors here all came from a boy in the first two years of life who had a stem cell transplant for acute myeloid leukemia, so the T cells may come from the graft donor.

This clonotype was counted many times. This sequence joins TRBV7-9 and TRBJ1-5; D unresolved. V was pared by 6 bases and J by 5 bases, with 14 bases between. Per germline, CDR1 SEHNR and CDR2 FQNEAQ (reference sequence). The CDR3 loop spans 14 amino acids. The CDR3 DNA is TGTGCCAGCAGTTCCGGACGGTCAGATCAGCCCCAGCATTTT. Protein: CASSSGRSDQPQHF. Based on the CDR3 plus reference TRBV7-9 and TRBJ1-5, the full variable domain is DTGVSQNPRHKITKRGQNVTFRCDPISEHNRLYWYRQTLGQGPEFLTYFQNEAQLEKSRLLSDRFSAERPKGSFSTLEIQRTEQGDSAMYLCASSSGRSDQPQHFGDGTRLSIL.

This clonotype has a count of ten or more. The chain uses TRBV7-8 and TRBJ1-5, with 7 nucleotides matching TRBD1. Trimming at V came to 4 bases and at J to 1 base, leaving 10 bases not matched to a gene. Germline assignment: CDR1 SGHVS and CDR2 FQNEAQ. The CDR3 loop spans 17 amino acids. The chain's CDR3 is CASSSREGARSNQPQHF. For the CDR3, the DNA is TGTGCCAGCAGCTCCCGGGAGGGGGCGAGGAGCAATCAGCCCCAGCATTTT.

By sample fraction, this clonotype is medium-sized. This chain connects TRBV10-2 to TRBJ2-7; D is uncertain. V lost 0 bases and J 1 base, leaving 10 bases between the germline ends. From germline, CDR1 is WSHSY and CDR2 SAAADI. This CDR3 has 15 amino acids. This CDR3 is CASSESTGRSYEQYV. CDR3 nucleotide sequence: TGCGCCAGCAGTGAGTCGACTGGCCGATCCTACGAGCAGTACGTC.

This clonotype was seen ten or more times. The V call is TRBV18, the J call TRBJ2-3, with a possible D match to TRBD2 (5 bases). Deletions cut 2 bases from V and 3 bases from J, with 9 bases between. Germline V gene lookup returns CDR1 KGHSH and CDR2 LQKENI. This CDR3 has 14 amino acids. CDR3 in DNA: TGTGCCAGCTCACCAACCGGGGTAACAGATACGCAGTATTTT. As protein: CASSPTGVTDTQYF.

Ten or more counts support this clonotype. The V call is TRBV28, the J call TRBJ1-3, with 10 bases matching TRBD1. The ends lost 6 bases at V and 0 bases at J; junction bases unmatched: 2. CDR3 length equals 15 residues. Germline V CDR1 and CDR2: MDHEN, SYDVKM. CDR3 amino acids: CASRRTGGSGNTIYF. The CDR3 DNA is TGTGCCAGCAGACGGACAGGGGGCTCTGGAAACACCATATATTTT.

A note on this clonotype: Germline is not matched at one junction end, which may reflect a read error. The chain couples TRBV4-2 to TRBJ2-3; D is ambiguous. The germline CDR1 and CDR2 sequences are LGHNA and YNFKEQ. The CDR3 covers 14 residues. CDR3 nucleotide sequence: TGTGCCATCAGCCCCGGGCTCGTGGATTCTGAGCAGTATTTT. Its protein product is CAISPGLVDSEQYF.

Ten or more counts support this clonotype. The chain employs TRBV7-9 and TRBJ2-5; 9 bases align to TRBD1. V shed 5 bases and J 5 bases; nucleotides not matched to a gene: 9. Germline assignment: CDR1 SEHNR and CDR2 FQNEAQ (reference sequence). The CDR3 consists of 15 residues. CDR3 DNA sequence: TGTGCCAGCAGCCTACTGACAGGGGGTCGGGAGACCCAGTACTTC. It encodes CASSLLTGGRETQYF. Variable domain in full (rest from reference TRBV7-9 and TRBJ2-5): DTGVSQNPRHKITKRGQNVTFRCDPISEHNRLYWYRQTLGQGPEFLTYFQNEAQLEKSRLLSDRFSAERPKGSFSTLEIQRTEQGDSAMYLCASSLLTGGRETQYFGPGTRLLVL.

This clonotype was detected ten times or more. The chain recombines TRBV7-9 with TRBJ2-3, with TRBD2 matching 7 bases. There are 16 residues in the CDR3. Trimming removed 0 bases from V and 1 base from J; junction bases left unmatched: 4. Per germline, CDR1 SEHNR and CDR2 FQNEAQ (reference sequence). The CDR3: CASSLAAGVRTDTQYF. CDR3 nucleotide sequence: TGTGCCAGCAGCTTAGCGGCGGGAGTTCGCACAGATACGCAGTATTTT.

A single count supports this clonotype. V gene TRBV7-9 combines with J gene TRBJ2-7; D unresolved. CDR1 SEHNR and CDR2 FQNEAQ come from the germline V gene (reference sequence). Deletions cut 1 base from V and 6 bases from J, with 10 bases between. This CDR3 has 13 amino acids. This chain's CDR3 is CASSLGFLGEQYF. For the CDR3, the DNA is TGTGCCAGCAGCTTAGGGTTCCTGGGCGAGCAGTACTTC.

The chain has TRBV4-2 and TRBJ1-2; possible D gene TRBD1, 5 bases. Germline V gives CDR1 LGHNA, CDR2 YNFKEQ. The CDR3 covers 17 residues. The V and J ends lost 9 bases and 0 bases respectively, with 23 bases between them. The CDR3 DNA reads TGTGCCAGGGGCGCAGACAGTCCACCCCTTCCTAACTATGGCTACACCTTC. This codes for CARGADSPPLPNYGYTF.

This clonotype occurred many times. The chain links TRBV20-1 to TRBJ2-1, with D perhaps matching TRBD2 (6 bases). The germline V gene encodes CDR1 DFQATT and CDR2 SNEGSKA (reference sequence). V was cut by 3 bases and J by 4 bases, with 16 bases left in between. The CDR3 is 15 residues long. The CDR3 region has the DNA TGCAGTGCTAGTCCGCCAGCGGGCCGTTACAATGAGCAGTTCTTC. This sequence encodes CSASPPAGRYNEQFF.